The 2 T cell receptor beta chains below all came from one sample that was sequenced in a study of CD8 T cells in Susac syndrome. The RNA input was roughly 0.45 to 1 ug, and it was reverse transcribed with random hexamers. MiXCR was run by TCRdb on the immunoSEQ multiplex PCR reads, yielding one entry per CDR3 protein. The data contain some 240,000 distinct CDR3 sequences, almost 97% of them singletons. The sequencing sample was made of CD4+ T cells from PBMCs. The source of these receptors is a human donor with Susac syndrome.

The chain employs TRBV15 and TRBJ1-2; D is ambiguous. This CDR3 is 11 amino acids long. V lost 1 base and J lost 5, with 2 bases in between. CDR1 is LNHNV and CDR2 is YYDKDF in the germline V gene (reference sequence). As DNA, the CDR3 is TGTGCCACCAGCAGAGGATATGGCTACACCTTC. As protein: CATSRGYGYTF. Full variable domain (remainder filled in from reference TRBV15 and TRBJ1-2): DAMVIQNPRYQVTQFGKPVTLSCSQTLNHNVMYWYQQKSSQAPKLLFHYYDKDFNNEADTPDNFQSRRPNTSFCFLDIRSPGLGDTAMYLCATSRGYGYTFGSGTRLTVV.

The chain recombines TRBV29-1 with TRBJ2-1, with D unresolved. The CDR3 sequence is 15 residues long. Germline V gene lookup returns CDR1 SQVTM and CDR2 ANQGSEA. V was shortened by 0 bases and J by 3 bases, with 12 bases between the two germline ends. DNA of the CDR3: TGCAGCGTTGAAGATCCGGCAGGAATCTACAATGAGCAGTTCTTC. The encoded protein is CSVEDPAGIYNEQFF.